These 32 T cell receptor beta chains were sequenced from one sample in a study of T-cell memory formation after mild COVID-19. TCRdb used MiXCR to reprocess the 5' RACE reads, holding one entry per CDR3 protein. The table has 300,000 to 400,000 distinct CDR3 sequences, around 15% seen once. Sequencing input: PBMCs or a T cell subset sorted from them (not recorded which). Receptors originate from a man between 18 and 35 years old who had mild COVID-19 (a few samples of this study predate the infection). Cell type and time point are not known.

J is TRBJ2-3 and V is TRBV18; D possibly corresponds to TRBD2 (5 bases). The CDR3 sequence is 15 residues long. Between the trimmed V and J ends, which lost 3 bases and 1 base, there was a span of 11 bases. CDR1 and CDR2 from the germline V gene are KGHSH and LQKENI. CDR3 region: CASSPDSRGTDTQYF. Written as DNA, the CDR3 is TGTGCCAGCTCACCGGACTCAAGAGGCACAGATACGCAGTATTTT.

The chain joins TRBV5-1 to TRBJ2-7; D gene ambiguous. The CDR3 is 13 amino acids. Germline CDR1 SGHRS, CDR2 YFSETQ. Trimming took 3 bases from V and 3 from J, leaving 10 bases between them. The CDR3 loop is CASSWTGGYEQYV. The CDR3 DNA sequence: TGCGCCAGCAGCTGGACGGGCGGCTACGAGCAGTACGTC.

The V call is TRBV6-2 or TRBV6-3, the J call TRBJ2-2; D tentatively reads TRBD1 or TRBD2 (5 bases each). The CDR3 is 19 amino acids. V lost 4 bases and J 1 base, leaving 22 bases between the germline ends. Per germline, CDR1 MNHEY and CDR2 SVGEGT. CDR3 loop: CASSSTRDPVRRNTGELFF. The DNA for the CDR3 is TGTGCCAGCAGTTCGACTCGGGACCCCGTTCGCCGGAACACCGGGGAGCTGTTTTTT.

This clonotype showed up just a few times. The chain couples TRBV5-4 to TRBJ2-1; tentative D call: TRBD2 (6 bases). This CDR3 region has 16 residues. Germline assignment: CDR1 SGHNT and CDR2 YYREEE (reference sequence). The V end lost 0 bases, the J end lost 0 bases, and 10 bases lay between the germline ends. The CDR3 reads CASSLGGGSSYNEQFF. For the CDR3, the DNA is TGTGCCAGCAGCTTGGGAGGAGGGAGCTCCTACAATGAGCAGTTCTTC.

V usage is TRBV12-3 or TRBV12-4 and J usage is TRBJ2-2; TRBD1 matches 7 bases. The CDR3 extends over 16 amino acids. V shed 6 bases and J 1 base; nucleotides not matched to a gene: 8. The CDR3 region has the DNA TGTGCCAGCAGCCTATGGACAGGTCGGAACACCGGGGAGCTGTTTTTT. This codes for CASSLWTGRNTGELFF.

V gene TRBV7-2 combines with J gene TRBJ2-1; D uncertain. CDR3 size: 16 residues. The germline V gene encodes CDR1 SGHTA and CDR2 FQGNSA. The V end lost 4 bases, the J end lost 0 bases, and 13 bases lay between the germline ends. CDR3 sequence (DNA): TGTGCCAGCAGCTCTTTTACAGAGAGCTCCTACAATGAGCAGTTCTTC. Amino acid sequence: CASSSFTESSYNEQFF.

In its sample, this clonotype was seen a few times. This rearrangement joins TRBV4-3 to TRBJ2-7; TRBD2 matches at 9 bases. Germline V lookup: CDR1 LGHNA, CDR2 YSLEER. V dropped 0 bases and J dropped 3; count of bases not matched to a gene: 12. This CDR3 spans 18 amino acids. CDR3 amino acids: CASSQDWGTPSGDYEQYF. The CDR3 nucleotides read TGCGCCAGCAGCCAAGATTGGGGGACACCTAGCGGGGACTACGAGCAGTACTTC.

This clonotype showed up many times. V is TRBV7-6 and J is TRBJ2-1, with a weak D call TRBD1 (6 bases). This CDR3 has 13 amino acids. Germline V gene sequence: CDR1 SGHVS, CDR2 FNYEAQ. Trimming cost V 5 bases and J 9 bases, with 14 bases left between them. The CDR3 is CASSTSQGSEQFF. The CDR3 nucleotides read TGTGCCAGCAGCACCTCCCAGGGGAGTGAGCAGTTCTTC.

A few counts support this clonotype. The J gene is TRBJ2-7, the V gene TRBV14; D is perhaps TRBD1 (6 bases). CDR1 and CDR2 from the germline V gene are SGHDN and FVKESK. The CDR3 has 13 amino acids. The V end lost 2 bases, the J end lost 7 bases, and 12 bases lay between the germline ends. The CDR3 protein is CASSQSGVVEQYF. The CDR3, as DNA: TGTGCCAGCAGCCAATCAGGGGTAGTGGAGCAGTACTTC.

The rearrangement links TRBV3-2 to TRBJ1-1; the D call in the table, TRBD1, was not verified against the DNA. TRBV3-2 is termed a pseudogene. The CDR3 consists of 15 residues. The CDR3: CATAFRGFWRTEAFF. In DNA form, the CDR3 reads TGTGCCACTGCGTTCAGGGGGTTTTGGCGGACTGAAGCTTTCTTT.

The rearrangement links TRBV7-8 to TRBJ1-5; D is unclear. Trimming took 7 bases from V and 6 from J, leaving 16 bases between them. Germline V gives CDR1 SGHVS, CDR2 FQNEAQ. This CDR3 has 14 amino acids. Here the CDR3 DNA reads TGTGCCAGCACGTCCTTTGGGTCCCGTCAGCCCCAGCATTTT. It encodes CASTSFGSRQPQHF.

This clonotype showed up just a few times. This rearrangement joins TRBV5-1 to TRBJ2-3; a weak D match, TRBD2 (6 bases). The CDR3 runs to 15 residues. CDR1 is SGHRS and CDR2 is YFSETQ in the germline V gene. V shed 0 bases and J shed 2 bases, with 10 bases lying between them. This chain's CDR3 is CASSLGVAATDTQYF. CDR3 coding DNA: TGCGCCAGCAGCTTGGGCGTAGCGGCCACAGATACGCAGTATTTT.

This rearrangement joins TRBV12-3 or TRBV12-4 to TRBJ2-3; 9 nucleotides align to TRBD1. This CDR3 spans 15 amino acids. After removal of 5 bases from V and 1 base from J, the junction contained 4 bases not matched to a gene. CDR3: CASSRTGGRTDTQYF. CDR3 in DNA: TGTGCCAGCAGTCGTACAGGGGGCCGCACAGATACGCAGTATTTT.

This chain joins TRBV6-1 and TRBJ1-3; 10 positions agree with TRBD1. The V gene end was trimmed by 7 bases and the J gene end by 0 bases; junction bases not matched to a gene: 6. The CDR3 is 16 residues long. CDR1 is MNHNS and CDR2 is SASEGT in the germline V gene. The CDR3 sequence is CASKYRTGGSGNTIYF. The CDR3 DNA sequence: TGTGCCAGCAAATATCGGACAGGGGGCTCTGGAAACACCATATATTTT.

This rearrangement joins TRBV4-3 to TRBJ1-5; 8 nucleotides align to TRBD1. After removal of 3 bases from V and 7 bases from J, the junction contained 5 bases not matched to a gene. The germline V gene encodes CDR1 LGHNA and CDR2 YSLEER. This CDR3 is 14 amino acids long. This CDR3 reads CASSQTGVGQPQHF. CDR3 DNA sequence: TGCGCCAGCAGCCAGACAGGGGTGGGACAGCCCCAGCATTTT.

This chain uses TRBV20-1 with TRBJ1-2; D perhaps matches TRBD1 (5 bases). V was clipped by 3 bases and J by 4 bases, with 12 bases between them. The V gene's germline CDR1 is DFQATT and CDR2 SNEGSKA (reference sequence). CDR3 length: 13 residues. The CDR3 DNA reads TGCAGTGCTAGTGTTGACAGAGGCTATGGCTACACCTTC. It codes for CSASVDRGYGYTF.

The V and J genes are TRBV20-1 and TRBJ2-7, with 9 bases identical to TRBD1. V was clipped by 3 bases and J by 1 base; unmatched bases: 4. This CDR3 region has 14 residues. CDR1 is DFQATT, CDR2 SNEGSKA, per germline (reference sequence). The DNA for the CDR3 is TGCAGTGCTAGCACAGGGGGCAATTCCTACGAGCAGTACGTC. Amino acids: CSASTGGNSYEQYV.

The rearrangement links TRBV15 to TRBJ1-5, with unresolved D. The V end was cut by 2 bases, the J end by 0 bases, with 11 bases between. The CDR3 consists of 16 residues. CDR1 is LNHNV and CDR2 is YYDKDF in the germline V gene (reference sequence). Written as DNA, the CDR3 is TGTGCCACCAGCAGAACCGGGCCGTATAGCAATCAGCCCCAGCATTTT. This gives the protein CATSRTGPYSNQPQHF.

V and J are TRBV10-3 and TRBJ1-2; possibly TRBD1 for D (5 bases). Germline loops: CDR1 ENHRY, CDR2 SYGVKD. The V end was cut by 0 bases, the J end by 0 bases, with 17 bases between. This CDR3 is 18 amino acids long. As DNA, the CDR3 is TGTGCCATCAGTGAGTCGTTGGGATCTATGGGACCTAACTATGGCTACACCTTC. The encoded protein is CAISESLGSMGPNYGYTF.

The rearrangement uses TRBV6-6 and TRBJ2-7, with TRBD1 as a possible D gene (6 bases). Germline lookup yields CDR1 MNHNY and CDR2 SVGAGI (reference sequence). The length of the CDR3 is 13 residues. Deletions cut 5 bases from V and 6 bases from J, with 14 bases between. The CDR3 DNA sequence: TGTGCCAGCAGTATTGGGGGACATAGCGAGCAGTACGTC. Translation gives CASSIGGHSEQYV.

The rearrangement links TRBV4-1 to TRBJ2-5; the D call may be TRBD1 or TRBD2 (5 bases each). Trimming cost V 5 bases and J 4 bases, with 20 bases left between them. The CDR3 has 16 amino acids. The germline CDR1 and CDR2 sequences are MGHRA and YSYEKL. CDR3 region: CASSGPAGTLGETQYF. The CDR3 DNA sequence: TGCGCCAGCAGCGGACCCGCCGGGACCCTGGGAGAGACCCAGTACTTC.

This clonotype was detected only a few times. This chain uses TRBV6-2 or TRBV6-3 with TRBJ2-4; D gene ambiguous. From germline, CDR1 is MNHEY and CDR2 SVGEGT. Trimming removed 1 base from V and 9 bases from J, with 13 bases in between. CDR3 length equals 14 residues. The CDR3 coding sequence is TGTGCCAGCAGTTACTTGAGACCCAAGGGCATTCAGTACTTC. It translates to CASSYLRPKGIQYF.

The chain joins TRBV12-3 or TRBV12-4 to TRBJ1-2; D may be TRBD1 (5 bases). V lost 7 bases, J lost 6 bases, and 15 bases lay in between. CDR3 length: 13 residues. The CDR3 here is CASTQGPPDGYTF. In DNA form, the CDR3 reads TGTGCCAGCACCCAGGGACCCCCGGATGGCTACACCTTC.

In this sample, this clonotype turned up many times. The rearrangement uses TRBV7-9 and TRBJ2-1; D not resolved. The germline V gene encodes CDR1 SEHNR and CDR2 FQNEAQ (reference sequence). V shed 4 bases and J shed 3 bases, with 10 bases lying between them. The CDR3 extends over 14 amino acids. CDR3 sequence (DNA): TGTGCCAGCAGCTCTAATTGGGGCTACAATGAGCAGTTCTTC. Amino acids: CASSSNWGYNEQFF.

The table lists this clonotype with a few counts. This chain links TRBV2 with TRBJ2-5, with D possibly called TRBD1 or TRBD2 (5 bases each). Germline-derived CDR1 and CDR2 are SNHLY and FYNNEI. V was pared by 3 bases and J by 0 bases, with 8 bases between. This CDR3 region has 14 residues. The CDR3, as DNA: TGTGCCAGCAGTGAGGGACCTAACCAAGAGACCCAGTACTTC. This encodes CASSEGPNQETQYF.

The chain links TRBV2 to TRBJ2-2; 10 bases are a match to TRBD2. CDR1 SNHLY and CDR2 FYNNEI come from the germline V gene. The length of the CDR3 is 14 residues. V lost 8 bases and J lost 6; bases outside the gene matches: 6. CDR3 sequence (DNA): TGTGCCAGCTGCAGCGGGGGGGCCGCCGGGGAGCTGTTTTTT. This gives the protein CASCSGGAAGELFF.

This clonotype was seen ten or more times. The gene calls are TRBV7-2 and TRBJ1-6, with D possibly TRBD1 on 5 matching bases. V lost 1 base and J 10 bases, leaving 14 bases between the germline ends. The CDR3 has 15 residues. In germline, CDR1 is SGHTA, CDR2 FQGNSA. The CDR3 nucleotides are TGTGCCAGCAGCTTAGAGGCAGGGATAATATCACCCCTCCACTTT. Its translation is CASSLEAGIISPLHF. The full variable domain, rest sourced from reference TRBV7-2 and TRBJ1-6, is GAGVSQSPSNKVTEKGKDVELRCDPISGHTALYWYRQSLGQGLEFLIYFQGNSAPDKSGLPSDRFSAERTGGSVSTLTIQRTQQEDSAVYLCASSLEAGIISPLHFGNGTRLTVT.

The chain has TRBV6-5 and TRBJ2-7; the D gene is possibly TRBD1 (6 bases). The germline V gene encodes CDR1 MNHEY and CDR2 SVGAGI. Trimming left V 3 bases short and J 4 bases short, with 13 bases between. The CDR3 has 14 residues. CDR3 sequence (DNA): TGTGCCAGCAGTTATGACAGGATTTCATACGAGCAGTACTTC. It yields the protein CASSYDRISYEQYF.

This rearrangement joins TRBV15 to TRBJ2-3; TRBD2 is a possible D gene (6 bases). Germline assignment: CDR1 LNHNV and CDR2 YYDKDF (reference sequence). This CDR3 has 16 amino acids. Trimming took off 3 bases at V and 4 bases at J, with 17 bases between the two ends. CDR3 amino acids: CATSRREGWDADTQYF. Here the CDR3 DNA reads TGTGCCACCAGCAGGCGGGAAGGGTGGGATGCAGATACGCAGTATTTT.

The chain combines TRBV9 with TRBJ2-1; tentative D call: TRBD2 (6 bases). The CDR3 contains 15 residues. The V and J ends lost 0 bases and 4 bases respectively, with 11 bases between them. CDR1 is SGDLS and CDR2 is YYNGEE in the germline V gene. The CDR3 here is CASSVAMGGYNEQFF. CDR3 coding DNA: TGTGCCAGCAGCGTAGCGATGGGAGGTTACAATGAGCAGTTCTTC. Looking up the rest from reference TRBV9 and TRBJ2-1 gives the full variable domain: DSGVTQTPKHLITATGQRVTLRCSPRSGDLSVYWYQQSLDQGLQFLIQYYNGEERAKGNILERFSAQQFPDLHSELNLSSLELGDSALYFCASSVAMGGYNEQFFGPGTRLTVL.

The V call is TRBV19, the J call TRBJ1-1, with D maybe TRBD1 (6 bases). The CDR3 length is 13 residues. Trimming cost V 6 bases and J 3 bases, with 11 bases left between them. The germline CDR1 and CDR2 sequences are LNHDA and SQIVND (reference sequence). CDR3 DNA: TGTGCCAGTAGACCCGGACAGTACACTGAAGCTTTCTTT. Translating gives CASRPGQYTEAFF.

The chain combines TRBV4-1 with TRBJ2-5; D might be TRBD1 (6 bases). The CDR3 covers 16 residues. V lost 3 bases and J lost 1, with 15 bases in between. Germline lookup yields CDR1 MGHRA and CDR2 YSYEKL. DNA for the CDR3: TGCGCCAGCAGCCAGGAATTCACAGGGACCCAAGAGACCCAGTACTTC. The encoded protein is CASSQEFTGTQETQYF.